This T cell receptor beta chain was found in a study of T-cell memory formation after mild COVID-19. As for the study in general: Clusters were largely donor specific. The study, taken as a whole, reports: CD4/CD8 balance held among clones contracting day 15 to 85, and later expanders leaned CD4+. A second wave of clones peaked on day 37, and their SARS-CoV-2 specificity went unconfirmed. Contracting CD4+ clones were located mainly in CM and EM, and CD8+ clones in EMRA.

In TCRdb, the 5' RACE reads were re-called with MiXCR into one record per CDR3 protein. This table has 100,000 to 150,000 distinct CDR3 sequences, 15% to 20% appearing once. Comments on this clonotype: Its antigen is still unknown.

V was trimmed by 6 bases and J by 7 bases, leaving 18 bases between them. Germline V gene data show CDR1 as DFQATT and CDR2 as SNEGSKA (reference sequence). The CDR3 sequence is 14 residues long. The chain carries TRBV20-1 and TRBJ1-4; tentatively, D is TRBD1 (5 bases). The sequenced sample consisted of PBMCs or a T cell subset sorted from them (not recorded which). The origin of this receptor is a young man who had mild COVID-19 (a few samples of this study predate the infection). Cell type and time point are not known. The CDR3: CSAPRSRGGEKLFF. As DNA, the CDR3 is TGCAGTGCACCACGGTCCCGGGGGGGTGAAAAACTGTTTTTT.